Listed here are 11 T cell receptor beta chains from one sample, sequenced in a study of CD8+ T cells in alopecia areata. Once RNA had been extracted, it was reverse transcribed into cDNA to act as the sequencing template. Here immunoSEQ multiplex PCR was the method, and the copy in TCRdb shows in-frame clones only, minus some. The data hold roughly 120,000 clones, with more than 30% observed a single time. Sequenced sample: CD4+ T cells sorted from blood. These receptors originate from a human donor with alopecia areata.

The rearrangement links TRBV25-1 to TRBJ2-1; D unclear. The V and J ends lost 6 bases and 3 bases respectively, with 0 bases between them. This CDR3 is built from 10 residues. Germline V CDR1 and CDR2: MGHDK, SYGVNS. The CDR3 nucleotides read TGTGCCAGCAGCTACAATGAGCAGTTCTTC. It yields the protein CASSYNEQFF. The complete variable domain, with remaining parts taken from reference TRBV25-1 and TRBJ2-1, reads EADIYQTPRYLVIGTGKKITLECSQTMGHDKMYWYQQDPGMELHLIHYSYGVNSTEKGDLSSESTVSRIRTEHFPLTLESARPSHTSQYLCASSYNEQFFGPGTRLTVL.

This clone was counted between two and nine times. The J gene is TRBJ2-2, the V gene TRBV5-1; D not resolved. The germline V and J ends were trimmed by 7 bases and 6 bases, with 7 bases remaining between them. This CDR3 contains 11 residues. CDR1 and CDR2 (germline): SGHRS, YFSETQ. The CDR3, as DNA: TGCGCCAGCCGAGGTCCCGGGGAGCTGTTTTTT. This sequence encodes CASRGPGELFF. The full variable domain, completed using reference TRBV5-1 and TRBJ2-2, is KAGVTQTPRYLIKTRGQQVTLSCSPISGHRSVSWYQQTPGQGLQFLFEYFSETQRNKGNFPGRFSGRQFSNSRSEMNVSTLELGDSALYLCASRGPGELFFGEGSRLTVL.

The rearrangement links TRBV30 to TRBJ2-5, with 7 bases matching TRBD2. The DNA end is more similar to TRBJ2-7, so the J call may be wrong. The germline V gene has CDR1 GTSNPN and CDR2 SVGIG (reference sequence). The CDR3 is made up of 13 amino acids. The CDR3 bases are TGTGCCTGGTTCCCGGGGGGAGCCTACGAGCAGTACTTC. This translates into CAWFPGGAYEQYF.

The V call is TRBV5-1, the J call TRBJ2-5; D may be TRBD2 (6 bases). V was trimmed by 0 bases and J by 3 bases, leaving 9 bases between them. Germline V gene data show CDR1 as SGHRS and CDR2 as YFSETQ. The CDR3 extends over 14 amino acids. DNA of the CDR3: TGCGCCAGCAGCTTGGTTGGAGGGGAAGAGACCCAGTACTTC. Encoded protein: CASSLVGGEETQYF.

The CDR3 sequence is CASTRTSNTGELFF. In DNA, the CDR3 is TGTGCCAGCACCCGTACTTCGAACACCGGGGAGCTGTTTTTT. J is TRBJ2-2 and V is TRBV6-5; the D is unclear. V was trimmed by 7 bases and J by 0 bases, leaving 9 bases between them. The germline V gene encodes CDR1 MNHEY and CDR2 SVGAGI. This CDR3 has 14 amino acids.

This chain joins TRBV7-9 and TRBJ1-4; D unclear. The germline V gene has CDR1 SEHNR and CDR2 FQNEAQ (reference sequence). This CDR3 is 15 amino acids long. V shed 5 bases and J shed 0 bases, with 10 bases lying between them. CDR3 sequence reads: CASSRQGSTNEKLFF. CDR3 coding DNA: TGTGCCAGCAGCCGCCAAGGATCAACTAATGAAAAACTGTTTTTT.

The chain employs TRBV6-5 and TRBJ1-2, with 10 bases fitting TRBD1. Germline-derived CDR1 and CDR2 are MNHEY and SVGAGI. The V and J ends lost 6 bases and 4 bases, in that order; junction bases with no gene match: 5. CDR3 length: 14 residues. The CDR3 DNA is TGTGCCAGCAGCCCCCGACAGGGGGCCTATGGCTACACCTTC. Residues: CASSPRQGAYGYTF.

This chain connects TRBV7-9 to TRBJ1-2, with D uncertain. The CDR3 runs 13 residues. Per germline, CDR1 SEHNR and CDR2 FQNEAQ (reference sequence). V lost 2 bases and J lost 3, with 7 bases in between. CDR3 region: CASSLRDYYGYTF. Here the CDR3 DNA reads TGTGCCAGCAGCTTAAGGGATTACTATGGCTACACCTTC. The entire variable domain, with the rest obtained from reference TRBV7-9 and TRBJ1-2, is as follows: DTGVSQNPRHKITKRGQNVTFRCDPISEHNRLYWYRQTLGQGPEFLTYFQNEAQLEKSRLLSDRFSAERPKGSFSTLEIQRTEQGDSAMYLCASSLRDYYGYTFGSGTRLTVV.

V is TRBV23-1 and J is TRBJ2-1, with 8 bases lining up with TRBD2. TRBV23-1 is an ORF, and what it does is uncertain. The CDR3 is 14 residues long. Trimming at V came to 7 bases and at J to 6 bases, leaving 8 bases not matched to a gene. CDR3 in DNA: TGCGCCAGCACCCTACTAGCGGAGTTCAATGAGCAGTTCTTC. This encodes CASTLLAEFNEQFF.

V gene TRBV2 combines with J gene TRBJ1-2; possible D gene TRBD1, 5 bases. The CDR3 loop spans 13 amino acids. The V end was cut by 6 bases, the J end by 0 bases, with 8 bases between. CDR1 SNHLY and CDR2 FYNNEI come from the germline V gene. CDR3 sequence: CASRRGSNYGYTF. CDR3 DNA: TGTGCCAGCAGAAGGGGATCTAACTATGGCTACACCTTC.

This chain connects TRBV30 to TRBJ1-2, with a tentative D call TRBD1 (5 bases). The CDR3 sequence is 14 residues long. V lost 1 base and J lost 8, with 17 bases in between. Germline CDR1 GTSNPN, CDR2 SVGIG (reference sequence). CDR3 region: CAWSEGLGTGGYTF. Here the CDR3 DNA reads TGTGCCTGGAGTGAAGGCCTGGGGACGGGCGGCTACACCTTC.